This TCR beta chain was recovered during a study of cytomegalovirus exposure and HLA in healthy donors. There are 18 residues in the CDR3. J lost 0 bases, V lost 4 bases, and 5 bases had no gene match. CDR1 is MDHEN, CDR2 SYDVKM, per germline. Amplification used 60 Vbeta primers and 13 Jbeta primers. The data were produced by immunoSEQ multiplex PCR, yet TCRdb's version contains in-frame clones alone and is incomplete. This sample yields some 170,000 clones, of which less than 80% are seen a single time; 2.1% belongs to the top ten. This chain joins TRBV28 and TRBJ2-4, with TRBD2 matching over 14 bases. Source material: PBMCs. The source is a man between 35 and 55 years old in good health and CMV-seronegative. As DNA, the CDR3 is TGTGCCAGCAGTTGGGGACTAGCGGGAGCTCTAGCCAAAAACATTCAGTACTTC. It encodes CASSWGLAGALAKNIQYF.